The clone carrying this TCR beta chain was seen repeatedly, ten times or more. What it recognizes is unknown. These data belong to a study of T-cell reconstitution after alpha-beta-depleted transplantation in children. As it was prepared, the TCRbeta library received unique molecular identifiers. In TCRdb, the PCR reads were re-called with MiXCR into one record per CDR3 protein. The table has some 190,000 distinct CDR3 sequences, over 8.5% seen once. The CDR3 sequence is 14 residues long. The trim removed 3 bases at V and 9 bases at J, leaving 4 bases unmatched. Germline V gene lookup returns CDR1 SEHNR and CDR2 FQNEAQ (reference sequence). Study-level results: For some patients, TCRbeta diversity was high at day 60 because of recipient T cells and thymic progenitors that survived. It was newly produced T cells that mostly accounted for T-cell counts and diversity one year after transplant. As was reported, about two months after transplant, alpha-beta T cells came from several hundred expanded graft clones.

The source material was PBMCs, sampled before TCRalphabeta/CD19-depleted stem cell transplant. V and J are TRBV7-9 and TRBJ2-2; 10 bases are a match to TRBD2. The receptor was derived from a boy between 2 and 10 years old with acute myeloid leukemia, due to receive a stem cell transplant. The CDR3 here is CASSFLAGEWELFF. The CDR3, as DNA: TGTGCCAGCAGCTTCCTAGCGGGAGAATGGGAGCTGTTTTTT.